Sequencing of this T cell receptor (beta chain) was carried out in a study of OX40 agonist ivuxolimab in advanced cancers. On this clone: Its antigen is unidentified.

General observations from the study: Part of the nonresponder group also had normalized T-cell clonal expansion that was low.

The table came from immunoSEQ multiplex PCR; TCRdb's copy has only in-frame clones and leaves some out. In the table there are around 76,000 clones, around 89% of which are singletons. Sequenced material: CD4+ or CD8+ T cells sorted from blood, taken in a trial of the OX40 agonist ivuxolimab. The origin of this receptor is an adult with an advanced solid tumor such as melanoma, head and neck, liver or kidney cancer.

The CDR3 here is CASSLEGGPNYGYTF. The CDR3 DNA is TGTGCCAGCAGCTTGGAGGGGGGGCCTAACTATGGCTACACCTTC. J is TRBJ1-2 and V is TRBV5-6, with a possible D match to TRBD1 (6 bases). CDR1 is SGHDT, CDR2 YYEEEE, per germline. V gave up 0 bases and J gave up 0 bases, with 9 bases separating them. This CDR3 contains 15 residues. Variable domain in full (rest from reference TRBV5-6 and TRBJ1-2): DAGVTQSPTHLIKTRGQQVTLRCSPKSGHDTVSWYQQALGQGPQFIFQYYEEEERQRGNFPDRFSGHQFPNYSSELNVNALLLGDSALYLCASSLEGGPNYGYTFGSGTRLTVV.